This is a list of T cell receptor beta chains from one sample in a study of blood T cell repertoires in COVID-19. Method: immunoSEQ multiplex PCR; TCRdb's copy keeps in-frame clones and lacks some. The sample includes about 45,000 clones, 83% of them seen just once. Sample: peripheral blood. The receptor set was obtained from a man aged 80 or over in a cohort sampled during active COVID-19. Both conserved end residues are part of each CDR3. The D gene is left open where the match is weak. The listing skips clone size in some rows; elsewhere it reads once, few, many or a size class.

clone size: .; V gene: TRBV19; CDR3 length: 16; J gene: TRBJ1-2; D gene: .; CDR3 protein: CASSRTGERSNYGYTF; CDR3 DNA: TGTGCCAGTAGTAGGACGGGAGAACGTTCTAACTATGGCTACACCTTC
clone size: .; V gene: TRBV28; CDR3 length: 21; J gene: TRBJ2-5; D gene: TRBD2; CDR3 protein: CASSLRAWGASGADRIETQYF; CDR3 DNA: TGTGCCAGCAGCCTTAGGGCATGGGGGGCTAGCGGGGCGGACCGGATTGAGACCCAGTACTTC
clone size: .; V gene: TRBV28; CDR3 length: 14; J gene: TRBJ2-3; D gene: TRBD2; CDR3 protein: CASRTPSGRGEQYF; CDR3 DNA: TGTGCCAGCAGGACCCCTAGCGGGAGGGGGGAGCAGTATTTT
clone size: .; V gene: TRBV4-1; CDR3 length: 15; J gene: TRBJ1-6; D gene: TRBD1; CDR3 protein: CASSQGGQVHSPLHF; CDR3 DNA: TGCGCCAGCAGCCAAGGGGGACAGGTCCATTCACCCCTCCACTTT
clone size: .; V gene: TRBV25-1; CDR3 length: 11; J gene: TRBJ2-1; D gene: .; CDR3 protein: CASSELAEQFF; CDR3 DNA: TGTGCCAGCAGTGAATTAGCTGAGCAGTTCTTC
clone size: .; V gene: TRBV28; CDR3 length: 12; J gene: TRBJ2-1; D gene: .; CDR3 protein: CASSLAGREQFF; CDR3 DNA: TGTGCCAGCAGTTTAGCAGGGCGGGAGCAGTTCTTC
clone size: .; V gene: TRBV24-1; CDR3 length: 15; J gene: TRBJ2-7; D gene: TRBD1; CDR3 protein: CATSARSGGGNEQYF; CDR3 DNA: TGTGCCACCAGCGCAAGATCAGGGGGCGGAAACGAGCAGTACTTC
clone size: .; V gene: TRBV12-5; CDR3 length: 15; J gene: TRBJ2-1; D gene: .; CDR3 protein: CASGFGLAQSNEQFF; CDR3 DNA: TGTGCTAGTGGTTTTGGGCTAGCTCAAAGCAATGAGCAGTTCTTC
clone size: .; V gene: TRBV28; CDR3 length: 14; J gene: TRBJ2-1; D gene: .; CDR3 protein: CASTRGRGGNEQFF; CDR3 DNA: TGTGCCAGCACTAGGGGCCGAGGAGGGAATGAGCAGTTCTTC
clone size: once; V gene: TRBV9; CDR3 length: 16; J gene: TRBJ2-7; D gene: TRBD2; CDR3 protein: CASSVKLAGGPGEQYF; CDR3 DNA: TGTGCCAGCAGCGTAAAGCTAGCGGGGGGGCCCGGCGAGCAGTACTTC
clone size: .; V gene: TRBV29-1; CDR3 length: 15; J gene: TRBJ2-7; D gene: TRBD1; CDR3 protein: CSVEDVGTGVREQYF; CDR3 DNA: TGCAGCGTTGAAGATGTCGGGACAGGGGTGAGAGAGCAGTACTTC
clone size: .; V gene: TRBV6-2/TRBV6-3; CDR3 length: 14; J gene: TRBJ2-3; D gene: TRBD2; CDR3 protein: CASIPGRATDTQYF; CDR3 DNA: TGTGCCAGCATCCCCGGGAGGGCAACAGATACGCAGTATTTT
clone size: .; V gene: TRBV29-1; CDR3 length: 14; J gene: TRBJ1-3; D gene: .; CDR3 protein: CSVVTGTSGNTIYF; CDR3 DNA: TGCAGCGTTGTTACAGGAACCTCTGGAAACACCATATATTTT
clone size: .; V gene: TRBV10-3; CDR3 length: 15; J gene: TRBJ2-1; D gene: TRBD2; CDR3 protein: CATEPTSGRHDEQFF; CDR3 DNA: TGTGCCACCGAACCCACTAGCGGGAGACACGATGAGCAGTTCTTC
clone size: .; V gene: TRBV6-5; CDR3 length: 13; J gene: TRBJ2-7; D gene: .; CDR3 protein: CASESQDPYEQYF; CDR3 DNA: TGTGCCAGCGAAAGCCAGGATCCCTACGAGCAGTACTTC
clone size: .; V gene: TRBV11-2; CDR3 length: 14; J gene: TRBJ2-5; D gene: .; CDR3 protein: CASSLGLDGETQYF; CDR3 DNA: TGTGCCAGCAGCTTAGGACTAGACGGAGAGACCCAGTACTTC
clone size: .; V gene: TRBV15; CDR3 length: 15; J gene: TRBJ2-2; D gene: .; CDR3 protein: CATSNPRQGTGELFF; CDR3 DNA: TGTGCCACCAGCAACCCACGGCAGGGAACCGGGGAGCTGTTTTTT
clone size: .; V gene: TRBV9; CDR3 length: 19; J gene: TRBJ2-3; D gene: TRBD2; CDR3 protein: CASSVVAGGGNVVSDTQYF; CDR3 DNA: TGTGCCAGCAGCGTAGTTGCGGGGGGGGGAAACGTAGTCTCAGATACGCAGTATTTT
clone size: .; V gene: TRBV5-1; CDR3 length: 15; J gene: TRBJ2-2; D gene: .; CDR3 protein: CASSFSPGDSGELFF; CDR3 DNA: TGCGCCAGCAGCTTTTCCCCAGGCGATTCCGGGGAGCTGTTTTTT
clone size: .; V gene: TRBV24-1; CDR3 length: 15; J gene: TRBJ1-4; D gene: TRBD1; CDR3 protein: CATSDPGQPNEKLFF; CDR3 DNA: TGTGCCACCAGTGATCCGGGACAGCCAAATGAAAAACTGTTTTTT
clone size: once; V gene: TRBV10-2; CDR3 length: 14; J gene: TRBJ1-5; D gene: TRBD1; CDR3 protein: CASTGTASNQPQHF; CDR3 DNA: TGCGCCAGCACTGGGACAGCCTCCAATCAGCCCCAGCATTTT
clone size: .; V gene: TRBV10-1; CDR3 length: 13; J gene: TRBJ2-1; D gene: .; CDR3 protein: CASSLAGWNEQFF; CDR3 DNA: TGCGCCAGCAGTCTGGCAGGGTGGAATGAGCAGTTCTTC
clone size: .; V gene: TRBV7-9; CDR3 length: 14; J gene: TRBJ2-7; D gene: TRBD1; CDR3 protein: CASSSQGGSYEQYF; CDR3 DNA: TGTGCCAGCAGCTCACAGGGGGGATCCTACGAGCAGTACTTC
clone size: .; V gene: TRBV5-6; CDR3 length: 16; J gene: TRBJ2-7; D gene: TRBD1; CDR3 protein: CASSLASGQGAREQYF; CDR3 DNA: TGTGCCAGCAGCTTGGCCTCGGGACAGGGGGCCCGAGAGCAGTACTTC
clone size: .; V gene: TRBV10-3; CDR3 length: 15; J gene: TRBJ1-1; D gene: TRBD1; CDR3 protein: CAISPGQGRGTEAFF; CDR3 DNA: TGTGCCATCAGTCCGGGACAGGGAAGGGGGACTGAAGCTTTCTTT
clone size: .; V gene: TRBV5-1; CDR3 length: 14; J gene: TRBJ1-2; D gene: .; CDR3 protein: CASSLAQGKDGYTF; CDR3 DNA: TGCGCCAGCAGCTTGGCACAGGGTAAGGATGGCTACACCTTC
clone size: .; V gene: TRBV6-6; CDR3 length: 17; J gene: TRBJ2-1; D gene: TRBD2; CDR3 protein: CASSPRTSGREDNEQFF; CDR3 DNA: TGTGCCAGCAGTCCGCGGACTAGCGGGAGGGAGGACAATGAGCAGTTCTTC
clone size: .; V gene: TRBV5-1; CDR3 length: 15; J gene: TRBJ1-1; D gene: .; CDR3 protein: CASSLERGLGTEAFF; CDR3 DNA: TGCGCCAGCAGCTTGGAGCGGGGCCTCGGCACTGAAGCTTTCTTT
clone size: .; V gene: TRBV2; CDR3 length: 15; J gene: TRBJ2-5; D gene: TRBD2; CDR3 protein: CASSVFSGGSTTQYF; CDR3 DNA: TGTGCCAGCAGTGTCTTCAGCGGGGGCTCCACAACCCAGTACTTC
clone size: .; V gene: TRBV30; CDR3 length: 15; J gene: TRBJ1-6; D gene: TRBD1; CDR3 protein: CAWSPGQVYNSPLHF; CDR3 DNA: TGTGCCTGGAGTCCCGGACAGGTTTATAATTCACCCCTCCACTTT
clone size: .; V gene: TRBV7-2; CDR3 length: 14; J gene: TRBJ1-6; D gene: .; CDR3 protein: CASSPGDGNSPLHF; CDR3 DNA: TGTGCCAGCAGTCCCGGGGATGGGAATTCACCCCTCCACTTT
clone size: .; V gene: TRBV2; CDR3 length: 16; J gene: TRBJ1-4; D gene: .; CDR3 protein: CASRRAGSSTNEKLFF; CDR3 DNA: TGTGCCAGCAGGCGGGCGGGCTCCAGTACAAATGAAAAACTGTTTTTT
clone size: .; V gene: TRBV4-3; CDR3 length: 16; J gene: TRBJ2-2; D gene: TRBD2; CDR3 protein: CASSQGSSGSPGELFF; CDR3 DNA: TGCGCCAGCAGCCAAGGTTCTAGCGGGAGCCCCGGGGAGCTGTTTTTT
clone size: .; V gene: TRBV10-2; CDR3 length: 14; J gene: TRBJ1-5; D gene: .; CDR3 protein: CASSDPYRGQPQHF; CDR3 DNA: TGCGCCAGCAGTGACCCCTATCGTGGTCAGCCCCAGCATTTT
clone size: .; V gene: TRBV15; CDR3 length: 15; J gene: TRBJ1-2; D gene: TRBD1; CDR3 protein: CATSREGQAGYGYTF; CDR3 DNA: TGTGCCACCAGCAGAGAGGGACAGGCGGGCTATGGCTACACCTTC
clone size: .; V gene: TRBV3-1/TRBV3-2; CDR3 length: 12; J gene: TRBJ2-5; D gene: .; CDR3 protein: CASSQDGETQYF; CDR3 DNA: TGTGCCAGCAGCCAAGATGGCGAGACCCAGTACTTC
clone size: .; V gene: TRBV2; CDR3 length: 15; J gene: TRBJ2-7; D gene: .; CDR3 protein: CASSDGVGVLDEQYF; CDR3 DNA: TGTGCCAGCAGTGACGGGGTTGGGGTCTTGGACGAGCAGTACTTC
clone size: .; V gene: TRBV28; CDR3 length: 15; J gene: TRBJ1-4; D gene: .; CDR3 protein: CASMPGGETNEKLFF; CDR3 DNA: TGTGCCAGTATGCCGGGGGGGGAAACTAATGAAAAACTGTTTTTT
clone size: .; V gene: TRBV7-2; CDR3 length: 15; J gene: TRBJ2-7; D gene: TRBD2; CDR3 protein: CASSLLLAGGGEQYF; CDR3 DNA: TGTGCCAGCAGCTTACTCCTAGCGGGAGGAGGGGAGCAGTACTTC
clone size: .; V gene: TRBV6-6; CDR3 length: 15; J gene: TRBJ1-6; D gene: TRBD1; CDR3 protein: CASSRQGRGNSPLHF; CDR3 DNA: TGTGCCAGCAGCAGACAGGGTCGGGGTAATTCACCCCTCCACTTT
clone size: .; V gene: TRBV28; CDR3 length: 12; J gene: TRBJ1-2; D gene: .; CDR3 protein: CASRGANYGYTF; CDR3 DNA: TGTGCCAGCCGCGGGGCTAACTATGGCTACACCTTC
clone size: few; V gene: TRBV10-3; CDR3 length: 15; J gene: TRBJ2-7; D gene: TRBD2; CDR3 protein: CAISPLFGGTYEQYF; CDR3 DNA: TGTGCCATCAGTCCCCTTTTCGGGGGGACCTACGAGCAGTACTTC